The 30 T cell receptor beta chains below come from one sample, sequenced in a study of blood T cells in healthy people across ages. Combining a sample-barcoded 5' primer with a J-beta primer mix, a second PCR ran for about 7 to 12 cycles. TCRdb used MiXCR to reprocess the 5' RACE reads, holding one entry per CDR3 protein. Of around 800,000 distinct CDR3 sequences in the sample, roughly 46% were seen once. The sample consisted of blood. These receptors all stem from a man older than 75 in good health.

The chain has TRBV15 and TRBJ2-6; D unclear. V lost 0 bases and J lost 0, with 9 bases in between. The CDR3 covers 17 residues. CDR1 and CDR2 from the germline V gene are LNHNV and YYDKDF (reference sequence). In nucleotides, the CDR3 is TGTGCCACCAGCAGAGATTACGGAGACTCTGGGGCCAACGTCCTGACTTTC. It translates to CATSRDYGDSGANVLTF.

This clonotype has a handful of counts. The chain uses TRBV20-1 and TRBJ2-1; D perhaps matches TRBD1 (5 bases). This CDR3 has 12 amino acids. Trimming left V 6 bases short and J 5 bases short, with 11 bases between. CDR1 is DFQATT, CDR2 SNEGSKA, per germline (reference sequence). The CDR3 nucleotides read TGCAGTGCCCCGGACATCGACAATGAGCAGTTCTTC. It translates to CSAPDIDNEQFF.

This clonotype was detected a few times. The chain combines TRBV28 with TRBJ2-5; 10 bases line up with TRBD2. The germline V gene has CDR1 MDHEN and CDR2 SYDVKM. The CDR3 sequence is 15 residues long. The trim removed 4 bases at V and 1 base at J, leaving 3 bases unmatched. The DNA for the CDR3 is TGTGCCAGCAGTTATCGGACTAGCGGCCAAGAGACCCAGTACTTC. The encoded protein is CASSYRTSGQETQYF.

The chain couples TRBV28 to TRBJ2-5; weak D call: TRBD2 (7 bases). Looked up from germline, CDR1 is MDHEN and CDR2 is SYDVKM. There are 13 residues in the CDR3. Trimming stripped 7 bases from V and 11 bases from J, with 20 bases between. The CDR3 DNA reads as TGTGCCAGCACCGAGGGGGGGGTGAATGAGCAGTACTTC. Its translation: CASTEGGVNEQYF.

The rearrangement links TRBV9 to TRBJ2-7, with 10 bases fitting TRBD2. The CDR3 runs 13 residues. V shed 4 bases and J 5 bases; nucleotides not matched to a gene: 3. From germline, CDR1 is SGDLS and CDR2 YYNGEE. Here the CDR3 DNA reads TGTGCCAGCAGCCTAGCGGGAGCACACGAGCAGTACTTC. Translated: CASSLAGAHEQYF.

This clonotype was counted between two and nine times. This chain connects TRBV20-1 to TRBJ1-1; 9 bases align to TRBD1. From germline, CDR1 is DFQATT and CDR2 SNEGSKA (reference sequence). The CDR3 length is 14 residues. With V trimmed by 2 bases and J by 6 bases, 7 bases remained unmatched. In DNA, the CDR3 is TGCAGTGCTAGACCCGGGACAGGGTTCGCTGAAGCTTTCTTT. Its protein is CSARPGTGFAEAFF.

This chain links TRBV23-1 with TRBJ2-1; D gene ambiguous. TRBV23-1 is known as an ORF, though its function is uncertain. V dropped 8 bases and J dropped 6 bases, with 8 bases sitting between them. The CDR3 consists of 11 residues. The CDR3 reads CASPGTNEQFF. CDR3 nucleotides: TGCGCCAGCCCAGGCACCAATGAGCAGTTCTTC.

Written as DNA, the CDR3 is TGCGCCAGCAGCTCGGAGACAGGGGCGATGAACACTGAAGCTTTCTTT. The encoded protein is CASSSETGAMNTEAFF. The V gene is TRBV5-1, the J gene TRBJ1-1; the match to TRBD1 covers 8 bases. This CDR3 contains 16 residues. Germline V gives CDR1 SGHRS, CDR2 YFSETQ. J lost 0 bases, V lost 3 bases, and 7 bases had no gene match. The entire variable domain, with the rest obtained from reference TRBV5-1 and TRBJ1-1, is as follows: KAGVTQTPRYLIKTRGQQVTLSCSPISGHRSVSWYQQTPGQGLQFLFEYFSETQRNKGNFPGRFSGRQFSNSRSEMNVSTLELGDSALYLCASSSETGAMNTEAFFGQGTRLTVV.

The rearrangement uses TRBV27 and TRBJ2-1; D call uncertain. Germline CDR1 is MNHEY and CDR2 is SMNVEV (reference sequence). The CDR3 loop spans 13 amino acids. Trimming took 5 bases from V and 4 from J, leaving 9 bases between them. The CDR3 is CASSPNGYNEQFF. For the CDR3, the DNA is TGTGCCAGCAGTCCCAACGGGTACAATGAGCAGTTCTTC.

The CDR3 here is CASSLEVALNEQFF. The CDR3 DNA follows: TGTGCCAGCAGCTTAGAGGTAGCATTGAATGAGCAGTTCTTC. The V call is TRBV7-2, the J call TRBJ2-1; D ambiguous. The CDR3 has 14 amino acids. Looked up from germline, CDR1 is SGHTA and CDR2 is FQGNSA. The V end was cut by 1 base, the J end by 7 bases, with 11 bases between.

The rearrangement links TRBV20-1 to TRBJ2-4; D uncertain. In germline, CDR1 is DFQATT, CDR2 SNEGSKA (reference sequence). CDR3 length: 12 amino acids. V lost 7 bases and J lost 13, with 20 bases in between. CDR3 amino acids: CSVATHYNEQYF. The CDR3 nucleotides are TGCAGTGTTGCCACCCACTACAATGAGCAGTACTTC.

This chain uses TRBV20-1 with TRBJ2-1, with 7 nucleotides matching TRBD2. CDR1 and CDR2 (germline): DFQATT, SNEGSKA (reference sequence). CDR3 length: 13 residues. The V segment lost 4 bases and the J segment 3 bases; nucleotides outside the gene matches: 3. The CDR3 here is CSATWTSYNEQFF. CDR3 coding DNA: TGCAGTGCTACCTGGACTAGCTACAATGAGCAGTTCTTC.

This clonotype was found a few times. V and J are TRBV20-1 and TRBJ2-1, with 9 bases matching TRBD2. There are 12 residues in the CDR3. V lost 7 bases to trimming and J lost 9 bases; unmatched junction nucleotides: 7. CDR1 is DFQATT, CDR2 SNEGSKA, per germline (reference sequence). This CDR3 reads CSVQILAGEQFF. The DNA of the CDR3 is TGCAGTGTCCAGATACTAGCGGGTGAGCAGTTCTTC.

The V and J genes are TRBV10-3 and TRBJ2-2; 11 nucleotides line up with TRBD1. Germline V gene lookup returns CDR1 ENHRY and CDR2 SYGVKD. CDR3 length equals 15 residues. V trimming: 6 bases; J trimming: 3 bases; junction bases outside the gene matches: 3. The CDR3 protein is CAISRGQGDTGELFF. The CDR3 DNA reads TGTGCCATCAGCCGGGGACAGGGGGACACCGGGGAGCTGTTTTTT.

The chain recombines TRBV10-1 with TRBJ2-7, with D tentatively TRBD2 (6 bases). This CDR3 region has 14 residues. Germline V CDR1 and CDR2: WNHNN, SYGVQD (reference sequence). The ends were cut back, 2 bases at V and 1 base at J, with 9 bases in the middle. Here the CDR3 DNA reads TGCGCCAGCAGTGAGGAGGCGGGATCCTACGAGCAGTACTTC. Translation gives CASSEEAGSYEQYF.

This clonotype has more than one count but fewer than ten. The chain couples TRBV7-2 to TRBJ2-1, with D perhaps matching TRBD1 (6 bases). The CDR3 has 17 amino acids. V was trimmed by 6 bases and J by 4 bases, leaving 22 bases between them. Germline loops: CDR1 SGHTA, CDR2 FQGNSA. The CDR3 coding sequence is TGTGCCAGCAGTTTCCCAGGGTCCGGGACACTTTACAATGAGCAGTTCTTC. It specifies CASSFPGSGTLYNEQFF. Looking up the rest from reference TRBV7-2 and TRBJ2-1 gives the full variable domain: GAGVSQSPSNKVTEKGKDVELRCDPISGHTALYWYRQSLGQGLEFLIYFQGNSAPDKSGLPSDRFSAERTGGSVSTLTIQRTQQEDSAVYLCASSFPGSGTLYNEQFFGPGTRLTVL.

The chain couples TRBV9 to TRBJ2-3, with D possibly TRBD1 on 6 matching bases. The CDR3 extends over 15 amino acids. CDR1 SGDLS and CDR2 YYNGEE come from the germline V gene. V lost 0 bases and J 1 base, leaving 9 bases between the germline ends. The chain's CDR3 is CASSVVQGGTDTQYF. The CDR3 region has the DNA TGTGCCAGCAGCGTAGTACAGGGAGGCACAGATACGCAGTATTTT.

This clonotype was detected a few times. The V call is TRBV28, the J call TRBJ1-2; D ambiguous. This CDR3 spans 14 amino acids. The germline V gene has CDR1 MDHEN and CDR2 SYDVKM. V was cut by 7 bases and J by 4 bases, with 16 bases left in between. CDR3 coding DNA: TGTGCCAGCACCCGGGGAAGGGTCGGCTATGGCTACACCTTC. Amino acids: CASTRGRVGYGYTF.

The genes are TRBV4-3 and TRBJ2-3; TRBD1 aligns across 11 bases. The CDR3 has 16 residues. Trimming removed 1 base from V and 3 bases from J; junction bases left unmatched: 3. CDR1 and CDR2 from the germline V gene are LGHNA and YSLEER. The CDR3 sequence: CASSQGTGGLTDTQYF. The CDR3 DNA follows: TGCGCCAGCAGCCAAGGGACAGGGGGCCTTACAGATACGCAGTATTTT.

The chain has TRBV5-6 and TRBJ2-1; D uncertain. The CDR3 sequence is 15 residues long. Germline CDR1 reads SGHDT; CDR2 reads YYEEEE. The V gene lost 4 bases and the J gene lost 0 bases, with 11 bases spanning the gap. The CDR3 reads CASSMWTPSYNEQFF. Here the CDR3 DNA reads TGTGCCAGCAGCATGTGGACGCCCTCCTACAATGAGCAGTTCTTC.

The J gene is TRBJ2-1, the V gene TRBV4-2; D unclear. TRBJ2-7 matches the DNA end more closely, so the J call is doubtful. CDR3 length: 13 residues. The germline CDR1 and CDR2 sequences are LGHNA and YNFKEQ. CDR3 sequence (DNA): TGTGCCAGCAGCCAAACTATGTACAATGAGCAGTACTTC. Translation gives CASSQTMYNEQYF.

The table lists this clonotype with a few counts. The J gene is TRBJ2-1, the V gene TRBV6-2 or TRBV6-3; 10 bases are a match to TRBD2. The germline CDR1 and CDR2 sequences are MNHEY and SVGEGT. Germline trimming cut 8 bases from V and 3 bases from J; bases unmatched to any gene: 7. The CDR3 is 15 residues long. CDR3 loop: CASLIAGGNYNEQFF. The DNA for the CDR3 is TGTGCCAGCCTTATAGCGGGAGGAAACTACAATGAGCAGTTCTTC.

The chain carries TRBV29-1 and TRBJ2-3, with D perhaps matching TRBD1 (5 bases). CDR3 size: 14 residues. The V end lost 3 bases, the J end lost 1 base, and 11 bases lay between the germline ends. Germline CDR1 reads SQVTM; CDR2 reads ANQGSEA. This CDR3 is CSVDGGARTDTQYF. In DNA form, the CDR3 reads TGCAGCGTTGATGGTGGGGCCCGCACAGATACGCAGTATTTT.

The V call is TRBV20-1, the J call TRBJ1-5; D gene ambiguous. Germline-derived CDR1 and CDR2 are DFQATT and SNEGSKA (reference sequence). The V gene lost 1 base and the J gene lost 3 bases, with 7 bases spanning the gap. The CDR3 is 13 residues long. Written as DNA, the CDR3 is TGCAGTGCTAGAGCAGTGCCCAATCAGCCCCAGCATTTT. Translated: CSARAVPNQPQHF.

V is TRBV7-2 and J is TRBJ2-5; 11 bases line up with TRBD2. This CDR3 region has 15 residues. Germline V gives CDR1 SGHTA, CDR2 FQGNSA. V trimming: 4 bases; J trimming: 5 bases; junction bases outside the gene matches: 6. In DNA, the CDR3 is TGTGCCAGCAGCTCGACTAGCGGGAACTGGGAGACCCAGTACTTC. This codes for CASSSTSGNWETQYF.

Worth noting for this clonotype: A read error may explain this, as a much larger clone is one base away. The chain is built from TRBV5-1 and TRBJ2-7; 9 bases line up with TRBD1. Unmatched junction bases numbered 12, after V lost 4 bases and J lost 7 bases. CDR3 length equals 15 residues. Per germline, CDR1 SGHRS and CDR2 YFSETQ. The CDR3 bases are TGCGCCAGCAGCCTCGGACAGGGGAACTACAATGAGCAGTACTTC. Protein product: CASSLGQGNYNEQYF.

The CDR3: CSAPGQGTNQPQHF. The CDR3 coding sequence is TGCAGTGCACCGGGACAGGGTACCAATCAGCCCCAGCATTTT. The V gene is TRBV20-1, the J gene TRBJ1-5, with 9 bases identical to TRBD1. The CDR3 is 14 amino acids. The V segment lost 6 bases and the J segment 3 bases; nucleotides outside the gene matches: 6. From germline, CDR1 is DFQATT and CDR2 SNEGSKA (reference sequence).

V and J are TRBV12-3 or TRBV12-4 and TRBJ2-1, with 11 bases fitting TRBD2. The end of the DNA fits TRBJ2-7 better, so the J call may be wrong. This CDR3 spans 17 amino acids. CDR3 DNA: TGTGCCAGCAGTTCGACTAGCGGGACTAGCTCCTACAATGAGCAGTACTTC. Encoded protein: CASSSTSGTSSYNEQYF.

In DNA, the CDR3 is TGTGCCAGCAGTCCCGAGAGGGGCAGGCCCCTCCACTTT. Translated, it gives CASSPERGRPLHF. J is TRBJ1-6 and V is TRBV12-3 or TRBV12-4, with a possible D match to TRBD1 (5 bases). The length of the CDR3 is 13 residues. V was clipped by 5 bases and J by 13 bases, with 15 bases between them.

The rearrangement uses TRBV5-1 and TRBJ2-7; perhaps TRBD2 as D (5 bases). The V end was cut by 0 bases, the J end by 7 bases, with 17 bases between. Germline values: CDR1 SGHRS, CDR2 YFSETQ. The CDR3 is 15 residues long. Written as DNA, the CDR3 is TGCGCCAGCAGCTTGGCCGCAGGAGGCGGTGAAGAGCAGTACTTC. This sequence encodes CASSLAAGGGEEQYF.